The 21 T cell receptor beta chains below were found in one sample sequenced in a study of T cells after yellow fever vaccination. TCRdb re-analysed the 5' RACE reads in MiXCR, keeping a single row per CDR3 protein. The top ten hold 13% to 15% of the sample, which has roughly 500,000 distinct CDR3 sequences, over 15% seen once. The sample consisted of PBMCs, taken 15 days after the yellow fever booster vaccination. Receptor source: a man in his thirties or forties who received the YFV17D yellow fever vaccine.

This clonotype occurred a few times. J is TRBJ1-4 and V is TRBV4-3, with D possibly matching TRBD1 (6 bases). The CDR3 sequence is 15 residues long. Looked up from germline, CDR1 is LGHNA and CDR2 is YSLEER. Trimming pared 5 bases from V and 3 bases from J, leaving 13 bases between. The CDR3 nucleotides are TGCGCCAGCAGCTACCACAGGGAGGCTAATGAAAAACTGTTTTTT. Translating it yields CASSYHREANEKLFF.

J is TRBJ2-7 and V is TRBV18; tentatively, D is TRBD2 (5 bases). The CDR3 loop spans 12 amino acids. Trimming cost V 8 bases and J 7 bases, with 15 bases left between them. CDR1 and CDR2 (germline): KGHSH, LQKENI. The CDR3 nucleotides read TGTGCCAGCCGTTCGGAGGACTTGGAGCAGTACTTC. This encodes CASRSEDLEQYF.

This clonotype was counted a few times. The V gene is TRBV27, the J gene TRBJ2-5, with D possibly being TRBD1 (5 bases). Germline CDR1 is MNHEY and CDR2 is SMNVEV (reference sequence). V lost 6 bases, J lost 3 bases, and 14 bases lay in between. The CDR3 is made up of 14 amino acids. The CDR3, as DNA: TGTGCCAGCAGCCAGAACACAGGTGAAGAGACCCAGTACTTC. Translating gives CASSQNTGEETQYF.

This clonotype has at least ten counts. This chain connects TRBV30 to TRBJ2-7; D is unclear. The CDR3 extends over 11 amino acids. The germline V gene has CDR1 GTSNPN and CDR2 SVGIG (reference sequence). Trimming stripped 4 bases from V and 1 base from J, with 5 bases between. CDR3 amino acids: CAWTQSYEQYF. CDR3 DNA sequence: TGTGCCTGGACTCAGTCCTACGAGCAGTACTTC.

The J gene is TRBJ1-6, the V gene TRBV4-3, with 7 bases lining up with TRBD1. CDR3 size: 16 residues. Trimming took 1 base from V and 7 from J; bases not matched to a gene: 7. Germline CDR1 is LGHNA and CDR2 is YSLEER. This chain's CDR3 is CASSQADRVGNSPLHF. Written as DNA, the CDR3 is TGCGCCAGCAGCCAAGCTGACAGGGTGGGCAATTCACCCCTCCACTTT.

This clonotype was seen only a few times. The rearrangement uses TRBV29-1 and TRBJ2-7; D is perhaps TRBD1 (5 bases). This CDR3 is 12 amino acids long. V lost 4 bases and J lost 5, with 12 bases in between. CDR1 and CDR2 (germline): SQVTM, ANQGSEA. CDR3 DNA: TGCAGCGTTGGTGCAGGGAACGACGAGCAGTACTTC. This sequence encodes CSVGAGNDEQYF.

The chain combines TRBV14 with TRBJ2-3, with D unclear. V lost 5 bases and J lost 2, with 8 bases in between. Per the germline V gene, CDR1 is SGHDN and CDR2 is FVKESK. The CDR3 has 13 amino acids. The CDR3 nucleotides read TGTGCCAGCAGCAAACTCATCACAGATACGCAGTATTTT. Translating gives CASSKLITDTQYF.

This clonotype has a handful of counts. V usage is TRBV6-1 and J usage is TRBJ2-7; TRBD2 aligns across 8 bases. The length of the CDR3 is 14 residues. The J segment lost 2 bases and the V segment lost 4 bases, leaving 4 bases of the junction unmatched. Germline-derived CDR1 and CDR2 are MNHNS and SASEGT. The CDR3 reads CASSVSGVPYEQYF. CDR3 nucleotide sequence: TGTGCCAGCAGTGTTAGCGGGGTCCCCTACGAGCAGTACTTC.

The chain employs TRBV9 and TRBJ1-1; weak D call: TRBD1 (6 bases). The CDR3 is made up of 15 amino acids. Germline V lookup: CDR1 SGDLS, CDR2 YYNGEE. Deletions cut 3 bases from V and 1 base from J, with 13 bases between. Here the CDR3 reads CASSAHDRTNTEAFF. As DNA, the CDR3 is TGTGCCAGCAGCGCCCACGACAGGACGAACACTGAAGCTTTCTTT.

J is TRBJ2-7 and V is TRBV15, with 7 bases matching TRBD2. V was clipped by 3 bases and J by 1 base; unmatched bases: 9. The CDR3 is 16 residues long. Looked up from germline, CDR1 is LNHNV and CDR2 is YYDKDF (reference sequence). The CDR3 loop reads CATSSREGPSSYEQYF. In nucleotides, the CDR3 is TGTGCCACCAGCAGCAGGGAGGGCCCTTCATCCTACGAGCAGTACTTC.

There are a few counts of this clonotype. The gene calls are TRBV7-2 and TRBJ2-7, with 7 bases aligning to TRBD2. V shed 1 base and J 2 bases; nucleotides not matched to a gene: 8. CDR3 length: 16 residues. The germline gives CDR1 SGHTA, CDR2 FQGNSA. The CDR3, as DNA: TGTGCCAGCAGCTTAGGGCCTAGCGGTTTTACCTACGAGCAGTACTTC. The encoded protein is CASSLGPSGFTYEQYF.

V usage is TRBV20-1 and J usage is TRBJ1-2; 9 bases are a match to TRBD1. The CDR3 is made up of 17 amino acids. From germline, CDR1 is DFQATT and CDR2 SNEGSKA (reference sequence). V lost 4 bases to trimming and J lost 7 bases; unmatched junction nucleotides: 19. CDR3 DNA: TGCAGTGCTACCAACCCGGACAGGGGAACAATAGACGGTGGCTACACCTTC. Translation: CSATNPDRGTIDGGYTF.

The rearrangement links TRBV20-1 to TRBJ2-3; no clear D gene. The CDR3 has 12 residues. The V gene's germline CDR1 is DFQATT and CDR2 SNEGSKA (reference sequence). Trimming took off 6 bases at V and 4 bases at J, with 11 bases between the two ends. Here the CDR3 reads CSARPSPDTQYF. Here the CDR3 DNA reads TGCAGTGCACGACCCAGCCCAGATACGCAGTATTTT.

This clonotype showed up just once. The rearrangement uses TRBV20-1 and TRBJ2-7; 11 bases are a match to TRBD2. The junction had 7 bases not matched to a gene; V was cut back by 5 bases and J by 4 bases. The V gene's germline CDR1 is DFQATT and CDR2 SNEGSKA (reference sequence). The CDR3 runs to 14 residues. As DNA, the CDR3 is TGCAGTGCTCTTACCGGGACTAGCGGATACGAGCAGTACTTC. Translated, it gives CSALTGTSGYEQYF.

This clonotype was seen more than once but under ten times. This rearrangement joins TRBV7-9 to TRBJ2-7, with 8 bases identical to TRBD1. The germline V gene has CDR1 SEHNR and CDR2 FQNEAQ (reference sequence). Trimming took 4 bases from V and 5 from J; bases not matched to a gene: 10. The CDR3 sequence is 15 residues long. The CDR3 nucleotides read TGTGCCAGCAGCTCCAGCCTGACAGGGGATGACGAGCAGTACTTC. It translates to CASSSSLTGDDEQYF.

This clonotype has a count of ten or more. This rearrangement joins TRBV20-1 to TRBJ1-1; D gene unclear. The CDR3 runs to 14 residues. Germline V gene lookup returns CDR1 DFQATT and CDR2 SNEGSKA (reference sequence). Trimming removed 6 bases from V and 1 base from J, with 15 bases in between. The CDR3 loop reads CSAPGGPRNTEAFF. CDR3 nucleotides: TGCAGTGCCCCCGGCGGGCCTCGGAACACTGAAGCTTTCTTT.

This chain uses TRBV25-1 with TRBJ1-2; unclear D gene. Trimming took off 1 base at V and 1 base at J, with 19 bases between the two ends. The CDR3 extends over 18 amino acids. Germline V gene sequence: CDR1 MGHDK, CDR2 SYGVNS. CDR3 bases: TGTGCCAGCAGTGAATCCCGGGGAGGAGCTAAAATTAACTATGGCTACACCTTC. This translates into CASSESRGGAKINYGYTF.

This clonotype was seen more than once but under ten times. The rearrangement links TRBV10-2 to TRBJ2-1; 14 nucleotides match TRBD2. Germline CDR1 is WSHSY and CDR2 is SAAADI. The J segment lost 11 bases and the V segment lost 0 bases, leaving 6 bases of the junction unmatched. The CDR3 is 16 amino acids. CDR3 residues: CASSESPTSGRAQQFF. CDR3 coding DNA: TGCGCCAGCAGTGAGTCGCCGACTAGCGGGAGGGCCCAGCAGTTCTTC.

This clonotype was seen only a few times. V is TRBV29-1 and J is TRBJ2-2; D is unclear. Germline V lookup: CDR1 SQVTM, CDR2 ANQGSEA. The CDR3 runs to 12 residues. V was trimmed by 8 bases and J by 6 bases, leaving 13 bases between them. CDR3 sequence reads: CSLSSGSGELFF. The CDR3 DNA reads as TGCAGCCTTTCGAGTGGGTCCGGGGAGCTGTTTTTT.

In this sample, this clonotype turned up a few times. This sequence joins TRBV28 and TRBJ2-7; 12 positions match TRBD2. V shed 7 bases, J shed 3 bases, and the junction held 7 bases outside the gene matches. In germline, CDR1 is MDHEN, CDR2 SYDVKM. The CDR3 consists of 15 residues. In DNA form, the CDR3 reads TGTGCCAGCACCAACTCACTAGCGGGGGGCTACGAGCAGTACTTC. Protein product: CASTNSLAGGYEQYF.

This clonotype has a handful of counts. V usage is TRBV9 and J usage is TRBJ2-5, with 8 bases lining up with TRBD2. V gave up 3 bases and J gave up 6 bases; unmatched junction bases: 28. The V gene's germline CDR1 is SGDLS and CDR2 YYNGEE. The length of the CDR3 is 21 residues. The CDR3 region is CASSARPSVVEVAGWEQTQYF. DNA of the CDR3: TGTGCCAGCAGCGCCAGGCCCTCCGTAGTAGAGGTAGCGGGGTGGGAGCAGACCCAGTACTTC.